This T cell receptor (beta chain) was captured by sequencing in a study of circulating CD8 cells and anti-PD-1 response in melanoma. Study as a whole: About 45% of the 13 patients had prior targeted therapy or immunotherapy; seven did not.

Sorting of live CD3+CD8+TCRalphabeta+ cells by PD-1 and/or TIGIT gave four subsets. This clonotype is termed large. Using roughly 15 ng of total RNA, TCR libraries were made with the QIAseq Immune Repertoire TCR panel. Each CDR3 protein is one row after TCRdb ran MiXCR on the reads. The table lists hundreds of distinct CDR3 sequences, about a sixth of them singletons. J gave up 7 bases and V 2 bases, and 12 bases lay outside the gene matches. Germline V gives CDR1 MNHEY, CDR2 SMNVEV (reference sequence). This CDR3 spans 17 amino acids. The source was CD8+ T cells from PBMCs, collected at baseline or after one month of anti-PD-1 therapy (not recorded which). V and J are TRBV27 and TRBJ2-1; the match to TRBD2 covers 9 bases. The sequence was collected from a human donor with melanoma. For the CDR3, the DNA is TGTGCCAGCAGTTTAGAATGGGCTAGCGGGGAAGGTAATGAGCAGTTCTTC. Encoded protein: CASSLEWASGEGNEQFF.